One sample yielded the 26 T cell receptor beta chains listed below, sequenced in a study of cytomegalovirus exposure and HLA in healthy donors. The PCR had 60 Vbeta and 13 Jbeta primers. Profiling relied on immunoSEQ multiplex PCR, and the TCRdb table lists in-frame clones only, not all of them. The sample lists 110,000 to 150,000 clones; roughly 70% were seen once. Sequenced material: PBMCs. All receptors derive from a man in his sixties in good health and CMV-seronegative.

The gene calls are TRBV7-9 and TRBJ2-7; 8 positions agree with TRBD2. The CDR3 length is 14 residues. Looked up from germline, CDR1 is SEHNR and CDR2 is FQNEAQ (reference sequence). V shed 4 bases and J 5 bases; nucleotides not matched to a gene: 7. The CDR3 DNA reads TGTGCCAGCAGCTCAGGACTAGCTTCCAACGAGCAGTACTTC. It is translated as CASSSGLASNEQYF.

The sample holds a few counts of this clone. The rearrangement joins TRBV14 to TRBJ2-7; 8 bases are a match to TRBD1. V dropped 0 bases and J dropped 5; count of bases not matched to a gene: 9. The CDR3 has 16 residues. Germline lookup yields CDR1 SGHDN and CDR2 FVKESK. For the CDR3, the DNA is TGTGCCAGCAGCCAAGATGCAGGGGGCCTATCGGACGAGCAGTACTTC. It is translated as CASSQDAGGLSDEQYF.

This clone was seen a few times. V is TRBV6-5 and J is TRBJ2-7; the match to TRBD2 covers 11 bases. This CDR3 has 12 amino acids. CDR1 and CDR2 (germline): MNHEY, SVGAGI. Trimming took 6 bases from V and 5 from J; bases not matched to a gene: 0. The CDR3 DNA reads TGTGCCAGCAGGGGACTAGCGGACGAGCAGTACTTC. This sequence encodes CASRGLADEQYF.

The chain combines TRBV2 with TRBJ2-1; D might be TRBD1 (6 bases). The CDR3 loop spans 16 amino acids. Germline loops: CDR1 SNHLY, CDR2 FYNNEI. The V gene lost 4 bases and the J gene lost 0 bases, with 13 bases spanning the gap. The CDR3, as DNA: TGTGCCAGCAGTGCTACAGGGACCAGCTCCTACAATGAGCAGTTCTTC. Protein product: CASSATGTSSYNEQFF.

This sequence joins TRBV9 and TRBJ2-7, with 8 bases lining up with TRBD2. With 0 bases clipped from V and 2 bases from J, the junction kept 7 bases outside the gene matches. In germline, CDR1 is SGDLS, CDR2 YYNGEE. The CDR3 runs to 16 residues. CDR3: CASSVDSGAGAYEQYF. The CDR3 DNA follows: TGTGCCAGCAGCGTAGACTCCGGAGCGGGAGCCTACGAGCAGTACTTC.

Points on this clone: The junction and the germline gene differ at one end; a read error may be behind it. The sample holds other DNA sequences that translate to the same CDR3. V is TRBV6-1 and J is TRBJ1-6; 7 nucleotides line up with TRBD1. Germline lookup yields CDR1 MNHNS and CDR2 SASEGT. There are 15 residues in the CDR3. CDR3 in DNA: TGTGCCACCCCTTCGGATACAGGGGCTTATTCACCCCTTCACTTT. Amino acids: CATPSDTGAYSPLHF.

This chain uses TRBV6-1 with TRBJ2-5; D is perhaps TRBD2 (6 bases). In germline, CDR1 is MNHNS, CDR2 SASEGT. This CDR3 is 16 amino acids long. V was shortened by 3 bases and J by 4 bases, with 18 bases between the two germline ends. CDR3 loop: CASSDRGTRDRETQYF. DNA of the CDR3: TGTGCCAGCAGTGACCGCGGGACCCGAGACCGAGAGACCCAGTACTTC.

This clone was detected a few times. The germline gene is not matched at one end of the junction; a read error may be the cause. CDR3 region: CASSPGGAKTGELFF. CDR3 in DNA: TGTGCCAGCAGCCCCGGGGGGGCGAAAACCGGGGAGCTGTTTTTT. The rearrangement uses TRBV6-5 and TRBJ2-2; 8 nucleotides match TRBD2. Germline CDR1 and CDR2: MNHEY and SVGAGI. The CDR3 consists of 15 residues.

This clone was picked up one time. Here the CDR3 reads CASSLGLAGGRITGELFF. The CDR3 nucleotides read TGCGCCAGCAGCTTGGGTCTAGCGGGAGGGCGTATCACCGGGGAGCTGTTTTTT. The chain is built from TRBV5-1 and TRBJ2-2, with 12 bases aligning to TRBD2. This CDR3 spans 18 amino acids. Trimming at V came to 0 bases and at J to 4 bases, leaving 7 bases not matched to a gene. From germline, CDR1 is SGHRS and CDR2 YFSETQ.

The V and J genes are TRBV28 and TRBJ1-3; tentatively, D is TRBD1 (6 bases). V lost 6 bases and J 4 bases, leaving 13 bases between the germline ends. The CDR3 consists of 14 residues. Germline V CDR1 and CDR2: MDHEN, SYDVKM. DNA for the CDR3: TGTGCCAGCAGGTTCGGGACACCGGGAAACACCATATATTTT. Residues: CASRFGTPGNTIYF.

The rearrangement links TRBV20-1 to TRBJ2-3; no definite D call. The CDR3 runs to 10 residues. Germline CDR1 DFQATT, CDR2 SNEGSKA (reference sequence). V was pared by 4 bases and J by 3 bases, with 2 bases between. The CDR3 bases are TGCAGTGCTATAACAGATACGCAGTATTTT. Amino acids: CSAITDTQYF.

This clone has more than one count but fewer than ten. V usage is TRBV5-4 and J usage is TRBJ2-2; weak D call: TRBD2 (6 bases). This CDR3 contains 17 residues. Germline-derived CDR1 and CDR2 are SGHNT and YYREEE (reference sequence). V was trimmed by 1 base and J by 3 bases, leaving 16 bases between them. The CDR3 coding sequence is TGTGCCAGCAGCTTGTCGATTAGCGGCCTTTACACCGGGGAGCTGTTTTTT. Translating gives CASSLSISGLYTGELFF.

The gene calls are TRBV5-6 and TRBJ2-1, with 11 positions matching TRBD2. V shed 4 bases, J shed 5 bases, and the junction held 11 bases outside the gene matches. Per germline, CDR1 SGHDT and CDR2 YYEEEE. There are 17 residues in the CDR3. CDR3 protein: CASSLLLSGRADNEQFF. The CDR3 region has the DNA TGTGCCAGCAGCCTTCTACTTAGCGGGAGGGCCGACAATGAGCAGTTCTTC.

This rearrangement joins TRBV10-2 to TRBJ2-7, with 9 nucleotides matching TRBD1. The length of the CDR3 is 15 residues. The V gene end was trimmed by 6 bases and the J gene end by 0 bases; junction bases not matched to a gene: 6. Germline values: CDR1 WSHSY, CDR2 SAAADI. The CDR3 is CASRGVTGGSYEQYF. CDR3 sequence (DNA): TGCGCCAGCAGGGGAGTGACAGGGGGCTCCTACGAGCAGTACTTC.

The gene calls are TRBV7-8 and TRBJ2-7; D uncertain. Germline-derived CDR1 and CDR2 are SGHVS and FQNEAQ. V dropped 2 bases and J dropped 2 bases, with 7 bases sitting between them. This CDR3 comprises 13 residues. The DNA of the CDR3 is TGTGCCAGCAGCTTACGTGGGCCCTACGAGCAGTACTTC. This sequence encodes CASSLRGPYEQYF.

CDR3 protein: CASSLLRQGEQYF. CDR3 nucleotides: TGTGCCAGCAGCCTCCTCCGGCAGGGCGAGCAGTACTTC. The J gene is TRBJ2-7, the V gene TRBV27; D possibly corresponds to TRBD1 (5 bases). The CDR3 runs to 13 residues. Germline V CDR1 and CDR2: MNHEY, SMNVEV (reference sequence). V was clipped by 6 bases and J by 6 bases, with 15 bases between them.

V is TRBV28 and J is TRBJ1-1, with D unclear. Trimming pared 7 bases from V and 3 bases from J, leaving 6 bases between. The CDR3 has 11 amino acids. Looked up from germline, CDR1 is MDHEN and CDR2 is SYDVKM. The CDR3 reads CASKSDTEAFF. Written as DNA, the CDR3 is TGTGCCAGCAAATCGGACACTGAAGCTTTCTTT.

This clone has just a few counts. The J gene is TRBJ2-7, the V gene TRBV7-2; 15 bases fit TRBD2. The ends lost 6 bases at V and 0 bases at J; junction bases unmatched: 9. Germline-derived CDR1 and CDR2 are SGHTA and FQGNSA. The CDR3 loop spans 18 amino acids. CDR3 DNA: TGTGCCAGCAGGCTACCGGGACTAGCGGGAGGAGGCTCCTACGAGCAGTACTTC. Encoded protein: CASRLPGLAGGGSYEQYF.

V gene TRBV5-1 combines with J gene TRBJ2-3; 8 nucleotides align to TRBD2. CDR1 and CDR2 (germline): SGHRS, YFSETQ. The CDR3 spans 14 residues. V trimming: 6 bases; J trimming: 4 bases; junction bases outside the gene matches: 7. The CDR3 DNA is TGCGCCAGCACCAATAGCGGGATCGCAGATACGCAGTATTTT. Amino acids: CASTNSGIADTQYF.

The rearrangement links TRBV28 to TRBJ1-2, with no clear D. Germline V gives CDR1 MDHEN, CDR2 SYDVKM. The CDR3 is 13 amino acids. Trimming cost V 6 bases and J 3 bases, with 11 bases left between them. The CDR3 bases are TGTGCCAGCAGCCCCTACAGATACTATGGCTACACCTTC. Amino acids: CASSPYRYYGYTF.

This chain joins TRBV30 and TRBJ2-1, with TRBD1 matching 10 bases. CDR3 length equals 13 residues. V trimming: 1 base; J trimming: 9 bases; junction bases outside the gene matches: 3. CDR1 and CDR2 (germline): GTSNPN, SVGIG (reference sequence). CDR3 nucleotides: TGTGCCTGGAGTGCGGGACAGGGGCTTGAGCAGTTCTTC. This gives the protein CAWSAGQGLEQFF.

A word on this clone: The same CDR3 can be traced to other DNA sequences in this sample. The chain uses TRBV6-5 and TRBJ2-7, with 7 bases fitting TRBD1. The CDR3 contains 13 residues. CDR1 is MNHEY, CDR2 SVGAGI, per germline. Trimming at V came to 6 bases and at J to 2 bases, leaving 4 bases not matched to a gene. CDR3 sequence (DNA): TGTGCCAGCAGGCGACAGGGAGCCTACGAGCAGTACTTC. Translating gives CASRRQGAYEQYF.

This clone appeared once. The chain links TRBV27 to TRBJ2-7; 8 nucleotides line up with TRBD1. V trimming: 3 bases; J trimming: 8 bases; junction bases outside the gene matches: 12. Germline V CDR1 and CDR2: MNHEY, SMNVEV (reference sequence). This CDR3 is built from 15 residues. The CDR3 loop reads CASSLGGQGLDQQYF. The CDR3, as DNA: TGTGCCAGCAGTTTGGGAGGACAGGGACTCGACCAGCAGTACTTC.

The V call is TRBV5-1, the J call TRBJ2-7; 10 positions agree with TRBD1. The length of the CDR3 is 18 residues. Per germline, CDR1 SGHRS and CDR2 YFSETQ. Trimming cost V 1 base and J 0 bases; bases outside gene matches: 10. CDR3 sequence (DNA): TGCGCCAGCAGCTTGACAAGTCCAGGGACAGGGGACTCCTACGAGCAGTACTTC. Its translation: CASSLTSPGTGDSYEQYF.

The chain joins TRBV7-3 to TRBJ1-3; TRBD1 matches 7 bases. J lost 4 bases, V lost 5 bases, and 11 bases had no gene match. CDR3 length equals 16 residues. CDR1 is SGHTA, CDR2 FQGTGA, per germline. The CDR3 DNA follows: TGTGCCAGCAGCCCCCAGGGGGGCGGCTCAGGAAACACCATATATTTT. Protein sequence: CASSPQGGGSGNTIYF.

Notes on this clone: Within the sample, other DNA sequences also encode this same CDR3. The genes are TRBV18 and TRBJ2-5; weak D call: TRBD2 (6 bases). Trimming pared 3 bases from V and 1 base from J, leaving 12 bases between. This CDR3 region has 15 residues. Germline lookup yields CDR1 KGHSH and CDR2 LQKENI. CDR3 DNA: TGTGCCAGCTCACCTAGCGGAGGGATCCAAGAGACCCAGTACTTC. Translated: CASSPSGGIQETQYF.